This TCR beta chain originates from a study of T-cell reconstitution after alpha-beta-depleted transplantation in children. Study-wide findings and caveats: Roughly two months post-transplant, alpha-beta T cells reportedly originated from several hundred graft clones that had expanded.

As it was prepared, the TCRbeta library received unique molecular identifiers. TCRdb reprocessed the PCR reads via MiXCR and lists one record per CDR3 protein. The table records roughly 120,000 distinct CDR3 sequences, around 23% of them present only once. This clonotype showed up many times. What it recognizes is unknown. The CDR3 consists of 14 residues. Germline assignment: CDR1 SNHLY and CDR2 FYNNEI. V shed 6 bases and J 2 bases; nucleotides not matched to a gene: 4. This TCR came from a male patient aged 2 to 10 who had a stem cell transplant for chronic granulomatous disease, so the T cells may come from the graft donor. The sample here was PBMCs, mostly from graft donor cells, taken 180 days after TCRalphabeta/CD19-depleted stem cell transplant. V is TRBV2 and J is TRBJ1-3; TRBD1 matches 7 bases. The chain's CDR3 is CASRQGFAGNTIYF. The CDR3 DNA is TGTGCCAGCAGACAGGGGTTCGCTGGAAACACCATATATTTT.